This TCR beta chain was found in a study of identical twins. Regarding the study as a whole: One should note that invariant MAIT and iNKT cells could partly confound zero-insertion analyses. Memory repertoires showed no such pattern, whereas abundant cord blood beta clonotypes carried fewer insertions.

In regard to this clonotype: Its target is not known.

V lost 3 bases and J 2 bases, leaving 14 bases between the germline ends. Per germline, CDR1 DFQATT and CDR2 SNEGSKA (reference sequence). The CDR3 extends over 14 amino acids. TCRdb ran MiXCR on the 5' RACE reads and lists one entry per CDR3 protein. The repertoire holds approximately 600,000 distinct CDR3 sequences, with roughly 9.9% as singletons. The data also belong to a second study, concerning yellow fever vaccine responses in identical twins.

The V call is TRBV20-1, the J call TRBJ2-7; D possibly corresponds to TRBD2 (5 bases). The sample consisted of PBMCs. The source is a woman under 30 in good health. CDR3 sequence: CSARAARAPYEQYF. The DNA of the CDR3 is TGCAGTGCTAGGGCTGCGAGGGCCCCCTACGAGCAGTACTTC.